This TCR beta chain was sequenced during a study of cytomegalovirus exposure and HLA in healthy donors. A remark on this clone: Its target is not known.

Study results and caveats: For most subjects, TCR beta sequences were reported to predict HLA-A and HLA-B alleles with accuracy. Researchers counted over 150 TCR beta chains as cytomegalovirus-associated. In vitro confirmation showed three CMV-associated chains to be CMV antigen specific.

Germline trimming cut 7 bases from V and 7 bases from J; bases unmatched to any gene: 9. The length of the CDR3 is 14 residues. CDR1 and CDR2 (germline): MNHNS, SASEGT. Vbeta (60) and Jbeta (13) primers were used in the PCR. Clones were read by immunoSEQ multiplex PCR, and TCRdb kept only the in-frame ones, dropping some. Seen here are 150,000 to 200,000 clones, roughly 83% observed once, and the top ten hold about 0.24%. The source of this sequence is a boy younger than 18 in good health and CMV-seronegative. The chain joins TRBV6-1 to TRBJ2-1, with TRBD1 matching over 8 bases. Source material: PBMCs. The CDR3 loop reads CASTAGQGENEQFF. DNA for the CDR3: TGTGCCAGCACGGCTGGACAGGGAGAAAATGAGCAGTTCTTC.